This T cell receptor beta chain was sequenced for a study of Graves' ophthalmopathy and Graves' hyperthyroidism. Study at large: Specimen type is peripheral blood, obtained at initial diagnosis before any treatment.

Study-level points and caveats: In blood appeared most of the expanded thyroid clonotypes whose frequency exceeded 0.001.

Amplification from RNA transcripts yielded the TCR beta CDR3 regions. Second-round multiplex PCR followed a first-round RT-PCR using HTBI primers. One entry per CDR3 protein results from TCRdb running MiXCR on the multiplex PCR reads. The sample has around 340,000 distinct CDR3 sequences, 15% to 20% seen once. Comments on this clonotype: Its antigen is not known.

Ophthalmopathy cases showed moderate-to-severe activity, scoring CAS ≥3 and NOSPECS ≥4, with duration under 3 months. Researchers turned away patients with other autoimmune diseases, uncontrolled infections, pregnancy or lactation. V was trimmed by 1 base and J by 3 bases, leaving 9 bases between them. This CDR3 has 14 residues. CDR1 and CDR2 from the germline V gene are SGHAT and FQNNGV. The TCR was taken from an adult man with Graves' ophthalmopathy. The sample comprised peripheral blood. This sequence joins TRBV11-2 and TRBJ1-1, with a possible D match to TRBD1 (6 bases). The CDR3 DNA is TGTGCCAGCAGCTTAGTGGGGGCCGACACTGAAGCTTTCTTT. It yields the protein CASSLVGADTEAFF.